The 25 T cell receptor beta chains listed next were all sequenced from one sample in a study of STAT5B mutations in CD4+ large granular lymphocyte leukemia. Produced via immunoSEQ multiplex PCR; TCRdb's table is partial and in-frame only. The sample contains 3,500 to 5,500 clones, around 80% of which appear only once. Sequenced sample: PBMCs. Every receptor here comes from a man between 70 and 80 years old with CD4+ T-cell large granular lymphocyte leukemia.

V usage is TRBV19 and J usage is TRBJ2-1; 7 bases line up with TRBD1. J gave up 6 bases and V 6 bases, and 8 bases lay outside the gene matches. Germline lookup yields CDR1 LNHDA and CDR2 SQIVND (reference sequence). There are 14 residues in the CDR3. The chain's CDR3 is CASRQRTGTNEQFF. DNA for the CDR3: TGTGCCAGTAGACAACGGACAGGTACCAATGAGCAGTTCTTC.

The chain links TRBV9 to TRBJ2-1; 10 nucleotides align to TRBD2. The CDR3 totals 15 residues. V shed 4 bases, J shed 8 bases, and the junction held 9 bases outside the gene matches. CDR1 SGDLS and CDR2 YYNGEE come from the germline V gene. The CDR3 loop reads CASSPVSSGSYEQFF. In nucleotides, the CDR3 is TGTGCCAGCAGCCCAGTTTCTAGCGGGAGCTATGAGCAGTTCTTC.

The chain is built from TRBV5-1 and TRBJ1-1; maybe TRBD1 (5 bases). V lost 0 bases, J lost 4 bases, and 13 bases lay in between. The V gene's germline CDR1 is SGHRS and CDR2 YFSETQ. The CDR3 extends over 15 amino acids. CDR3 sequence: CASSLAGGRVTEAFF. CDR3 sequence (DNA): TGCGCCAGCAGCTTGGCTGGGGGTCGTGTCACTGAAGCTTTCTTT.

This clone has a handful of counts. The V call is TRBV28, the J call TRBJ1-1; a possible D gene is TRBD1 (6 bases). The V gene's germline CDR1 is MDHEN and CDR2 SYDVKM. V lost 6 bases and J lost 14, with 22 bases in between. The length of the CDR3 is 13 residues. CDR3 in amino acids: CASRPTDRPKVFF. DNA for the CDR3: TGTGCCAGCAGACCCACAGACAGGCCTAAGGTGTTCTTT.

As DNA, the CDR3 is TGTGCCAGCAGGGGGGACAGTGGCAATCAGCCCCAGCATTTT. This sequence encodes CASRGDSGNQPQHF. This sequence joins TRBV2 and TRBJ1-5; 7 positions match TRBD1. CDR1 is SNHLY and CDR2 is FYNNEI in the germline V gene. The CDR3 length is 14 residues. Trimming took 6 bases from V and 2 from J; bases not matched to a gene: 4.

V usage is TRBV5-4 and J usage is TRBJ2-5; 13 bases map to TRBD2. This CDR3 spans 16 amino acids. Trimming cost V 3 bases and J 3 bases; bases outside gene matches: 5. Per the germline V gene, CDR1 is SGHNT and CDR2 is YYREEE (reference sequence). The CDR3 DNA is TGTGCCAGCAGCTCGGCGACTAGCGGGAGGAAAGAGACCCAGTACTTC. The encoded protein is CASSSATSGRKETQYF.

The chain carries TRBV4-2 and TRBJ2-3; 9 bases are a match to TRBD2. Trimming took 0 bases from V and 3 from J; bases not matched to a gene: 10. The CDR3 has 18 residues. Germline CDR1 and CDR2: LGHNA and YNFKEQ. CDR3 region: CASSQETVAGVSTDTQYF. The CDR3 DNA reads as TGTGCCAGCAGCCAAGAGACAGTAGCGGGAGTGTCGACAGATACGCAGTATTTT.

V gene TRBV18 combines with J gene TRBJ2-7, with a possible D match to TRBD1 (5 bases). The V end was cut by 6 bases, the J end by 2 bases, with 20 bases between. Germline V gives CDR1 KGHSH, CDR2 LQKENI. The CDR3 has 16 residues. The CDR3 here is CASSPGPWGVPYEQYV. For the CDR3, the DNA is TGTGCCAGCTCTCCTGGGCCTTGGGGCGTTCCCTACGAGCAGTACGTC.

The CDR3 DNA reads TGTGCCAGCAGCTTAGAGCGGGCCGATACGCAGTATTTT. Residues: CASSLERADTQYF. The gene calls are TRBV7-9 and TRBJ2-3, with D perhaps TRBD2 (6 bases). The V gene's germline CDR1 is SEHNR and CDR2 FQNEAQ (reference sequence). This CDR3 has 13 residues. V was pared by 1 base and J by 6 bases, with 8 bases between.

The chain joins TRBV10-3 to TRBJ2-7, with 13 nucleotides matching TRBD2. This CDR3 region has 18 residues. The germline V gene has CDR1 ENHRY and CDR2 SYGVKD. J lost 0 bases, V lost 6 bases, and 11 bases had no gene match. CDR3 protein: CAISLGAGLAGSSYEQYF. CDR3 sequence (DNA): TGTGCCATCAGCCTCGGTGCGGGACTAGCGGGGAGCTCCTACGAGCAGTACTTC.

This chain links TRBV5-1 with TRBJ2-1, with D perhaps matching TRBD2 (6 bases). The CDR3 totals 16 residues. Germline V lookup: CDR1 SGHRS, CDR2 YFSETQ. Trimming removed 0 bases at V and 2 bases at J, with 12 bases between. In nucleotides, the CDR3 is TGCGCCAGCAGCTTGGATGGTAGCGGCACCTACAATGAGCAGTTCTTC. Protein product: CASSLDGSGTYNEQFF.

The chain joins TRBV15 to TRBJ2-4, with D possibly matching TRBD2 (5 bases). This CDR3 spans 14 amino acids. V was cut by 1 base and J by 7 bases, with 11 bases left in between. Germline-derived CDR1 and CDR2 are LNHNV and YYDKDF (reference sequence). CDR3 coding DNA: TGTGCCACCAGCAGAGTGGACTCCACGAACATTCAGTACTTC. Translation gives CATSRVDSTNIQYF.

The V and J genes are TRBV6-1 and TRBJ1-2; 7 nucleotides match TRBD1. Losses at the gene ends were 6 bases for V and 4 bases for J; bases not matched to a gene: 8. CDR1 is MNHNS, CDR2 SASEGT, per germline. This CDR3 has 14 residues. The CDR3 reads CASRQGGASYGYTF. The CDR3 region has the DNA TGTGCCAGCAGACAAGGGGGCGCAAGCTATGGCTACACCTTC.

The rearrangement uses TRBV10-2 and TRBJ1-3; 8 bases align to TRBD1. Germline V gives CDR1 WSHSY, CDR2 SAAADI. V gave up 5 bases and J gave up 4 bases; unmatched junction bases: 4. The CDR3 is 14 residues long. CDR3 DNA: TGCGCCAGCAGTACCTCAGGGGGCGGAAACACCATATATTTT. Its protein product is CASSTSGGGNTIYF.

The J gene is TRBJ2-5, the V gene TRBV29-1; 7 bases fit TRBD2. Germline-derived CDR1 and CDR2 are SQVTM and ANQGSEA. Unmatched junction bases numbered 5, after V lost 8 bases and J lost 2 bases. The CDR3 runs to 12 residues. The CDR3 loop reads CSINGGQETQYF. CDR3 bases: TGCAGCATTAACGGGGGGCAAGAGACCCAGTACTTC.

A few counts support this clone. The chain recombines TRBV16 with TRBJ1-2, with 7 bases matching TRBD1. The CDR3 spans 13 residues. The J segment lost 8 bases and the V segment lost 0 bases, leaving 3 bases of the junction unmatched. The germline CDR1 and CDR2 sequences are KGHSY and FQNENV. This CDR3 reads CASSQSTGRGYTF. For the CDR3, the DNA is TGTGCCAGCAGCCAATCGACAGGGCGAGGCTACACCTTC. The whole variable domain, filled in from reference TRBV16 and TRBJ1-2, reads GEEVAQTPKHLVRGEGQKAKLYCAPIKGHSYVFWYQQVLKNEFKFLISFQNENVFDETGMPKERFSAKCLPNSPCSLEIQATKLEDSAVYFCASSQSTGRGYTFGSGTRLTVV.

The chain links TRBV30 to TRBJ2-7; possibly TRBD1 for D (6 bases). The CDR3 runs 14 residues. Trimming removed 5 bases from V and 1 base from J, with 15 bases in between. Germline V CDR1 and CDR2: GTSNPN, SVGIG (reference sequence). CDR3 protein: CAWVRAGASYEQYF. The CDR3 nucleotides read TGTGCCTGGGTTAGGGCAGGGGCTTCCTACGAGCAGTACTTC.

This clone was seen a few times. V gene TRBV7-2 combines with J gene TRBJ2-3; 12 nucleotides agree with TRBD2. V gave up 4 bases and J gave up 4 bases; unmatched junction bases: 3. The CDR3 sequence is 15 residues long. Germline V gene sequence: CDR1 SGHTA, CDR2 FQGNSA. The CDR3 sequence is CASSWTSGDPDTQYF. CDR3 sequence (DNA): TGTGCCAGCAGCTGGACTAGCGGGGACCCAGATACGCAGTATTTT.

In the case of this clone: Other DNA sequences in the sample encode the same CDR3. The V and J genes are TRBV9 and TRBJ1-1; D is unresolved. The CDR3 contains 14 residues. The V gene's germline CDR1 is SGDLS and CDR2 YYNGEE. The V end was cut by 0 bases, the J end by 0 bases, with 6 bases between. CDR3 sequence: CASSVDHLNTEAFF. Written as DNA, the CDR3 is TGTGCCAGCAGCGTAGACCACCTGAACACTGAAGCTTTCTTT.

V and J are TRBV19 and TRBJ2-3; TRBD1 matches 7 bases. The germline V gene has CDR1 LNHDA and CDR2 SQIVND (reference sequence). With V trimmed by 4 bases and J by 2 bases, 3 bases remained unmatched. The CDR3 covers 14 residues. The CDR3 protein is CASSTTGYTDTQYF. The CDR3 DNA is TGTGCCAGTAGTACGACAGGGTACACAGATACGCAGTATTTT.

V is TRBV10-3 and J is TRBJ2-1; D gene unclear. Per germline, CDR1 ENHRY and CDR2 SYGVKD. Trimming shortened V by 4 bases and J by 7 bases, and 5 bases separated the two germline ends. This CDR3 comprises 11 residues. CDR3 residues: CAISAGNEQFF. CDR3 coding DNA: TGTGCCATCAGTGCCGGAAATGAGCAGTTCTTC.

V is TRBV5-4 and J is TRBJ2-1, with D perhaps assigned TRBD1 or TRBD2 (7 bases each). The CDR3 contains 15 residues. Germline V gene lookup returns CDR1 SGHNT and CDR2 YYREEE (reference sequence). V was clipped by 4 bases and J by 0 bases, with 11 bases between them. CDR3 DNA sequence: TGTGCCAGCAGCCCCAGGGGGGGCTCCTACAATGAGCAGTTCTTC. This sequence encodes CASSPRGGSYNEQFF.

CDR3: CASRTSGKFYEQYF. The DNA for the CDR3 is TGTGCCAGTAGGACTAGCGGGAAGTTCTACGAGCAGTACTTC. The V call is TRBV19, the J call TRBJ2-7; TRBD2 matches at 11 bases. CDR3 length: 14 residues. Per the germline V gene, CDR1 is LNHDA and CDR2 is SQIVND (reference sequence). V shed 6 bases and J 3 bases; nucleotides not matched to a gene: 4.

V gene TRBV11-3 combines with J gene TRBJ2-5, with TRBD2 matching 13 bases. CDR1 and CDR2 (germline): SGHNT, YENEEA. The CDR3 totals 16 residues. With V trimmed by 5 bases and J by 3 bases, 6 bases remained unmatched. The CDR3 region has the DNA TGTGCCAGCAGCCTAGGGGGGACTAGCGGGGAAGAGACCCAGTACTTC. Translated, it gives CASSLGGTSGEETQYF.

This clone was observed a handful of times. This sequence joins TRBV4-1 and TRBJ2-1, with 14 positions matching TRBD2. CDR1 and CDR2 from the germline V gene are MGHRA and YSYEKL. V was clipped by 0 bases and J by 7 bases; unmatched bases: 5. The CDR3 sequence is 17 residues long. CDR3 amino acids: CASSQEGTSGSGNEQFF. The CDR3 bases are TGCGCCAGCAGCCAAGAGGGGACTAGCGGGAGTGGGAATGAGCAGTTCTTC.